These T cell receptor beta chains were read from a single sample in a study of prognosis after radiotherapy for stage I lung cancer. Via MiXCR, TCRdb re-called the multiplex PCR reads, giving one row per CDR3 protein. The data show fewer than 40,000 distinct CDR3 sequences, 48% seen once. Source: PBMCs, taken before or after stereotactic body radiation therapy (not recorded which). These receptors were obtained from a donor at least 50 years old with non-small cell lung cancer. Both conserved end residues are part of each CDR3. D genes are given only for firm matches. Size is stated for part of the rows, as once, few or many counts, or as a class when the clone is expanded.

>13|TRBV20-1|many|TRBJ2-3|NA
CSAKGAQTDTQYF
TGCAGTGCTAAAGGGGCCCAAACAGATACGCAGTATTTT
>13|TRBV2|medium-sized|TRBJ2-1|NA
CASSETGGHEQFF
TGTGCCAGCAGTGAAACAGGTGGGCATGAGCAGTTCTTC
>16|TRBV11-3|NA|TRBJ2-1|NA
CASRKSGKSSYNEQFF
TGTGCCAGCCGCAAGTCCGGAAAGAGCTCCTACAATGAGCAGTTCTTC
>15|TRBV9|many|TRBJ1-1|TRBD1
CASSVGGDRATEAFF
TGTGCCAGCAGCGTAGGCGGGGACAGGGCTACTGAAGCTTTCTTT
>16|TRBV6-5|NA|TRBJ1-5|TRBD1
CASSSQAGGAVHPQHF
TGTGCCAGCAGTTCCCAAGCAGGGGGCGCAGTCCATCCCCAGCATTTT
>15|TRBV19|many|TRBJ2-3|NA
CASRFTGGRTDTQYF
TGTGCCAGTAGGTTTACAGGCGGACGCACAGATACGCAGTATTTT
>13|TRBV11-1|NA|TRBJ2-7|NA
CASSLVVDGEQYF
TGTGCCAGCAGCCTAGTAGTCGACGGCGAGCAGTACTTC
>14|TRBV5-6|many|TRBJ1-1|TRBD1
CASSSGQRNTEAFF
TGTGCCAGCAGCTCGGGACAGAGGAACACTGAAGCTTTCTTT
>13|TRBV6-1|many|TRBJ2-5|NA
CASSTGWGETQYF
TGTGCCAGCAGTACAGGTTGGGGGGAGACCCAGTACTTC
>16|TRBV5-5|many|TRBJ2-7|TRBD2
CASSRSTSGTSYEQYF
TGTGCCAGCAGCCGCTCGACTAGCGGGACCTCCTACGAGCAGTACTTC
>15|TRBV12-3/TRBV12-4|many|TRBJ2-3|NA
CASSQEGGYTGTQYF
TGTGCCAGCAGCCAAGAGGGGGGATACACAGGTACGCAGTATTTT
>15|TRBV6-8|once|TRBJ2-1|TRBD1
CASRVSRGRTSEQFF
TGTGCCAGCAGGGTAAGCAGGGGGCGTACTAGTGAGCAGTTCTTC
>19|TRBV7-2|NA|TRBJ2-1|TRBD2
CASSLAYGMASGVYNEQFF
TGTGCCAGCAGCTTAGCTTACGGTATGGCTAGCGGAGTCTACAATGAGCAGTTCTTC
>15|TRBV5-6|many|TRBJ1-1|NA
CASSFDRIPDTEAFF
TGTGCCAGCAGTTTTGACCGCATCCCAGACACTGAAGCTTTCTTT
>16|TRBV6-4|few|TRBJ2-3|TRBD1
CASISQGAQGTDTQYF
TGTGCCAGCATCAGCCAGGGGGCGCAAGGCACAGATACGCAGTATTTT
>14|TRBV11-3|medium-sized|TRBJ2-3|TRBD2
CASSLSGTTDTQYF
TGTGCCAGCAGCTTGAGCGGGACGACAGATACGCAGTATTTT
>16|TRBV7-9|once|TRBJ2-1|NA
CASSPPGQRDYQPQFF
TGTGCCAGCAGCCCCCCCGGGCAACGTGACTACCAACCCCAGTTCTTC
>14|TRBV24-1|medium-sized|TRBJ2-2|TRBD1
CATRGQVGTGELFF
TGTGCCACCAGGGGACAGGTGGGCACCGGGGAGCTGTTTTTT
>16|TRBV7-9|many|TRBJ2-3|TRBD2
CASSPPSGRPTDTQYF
TGTGCCAGCAGCCCCCCGAGCGGGAGACCCACAGATACGCAGTATTTT
>14|TRBV4-3|many|TRBJ2-2|NA
CASSQGRATGELFF
TGCGCCAGCAGCCAAGGCAGGGCCACCGGGGAGCTGTTTTTT
>14|TRBV5-1|many|TRBJ1-5|TRBD1
CASSLGDRDQPQHF
TGCGCCAGCAGCTTGGGGGACAGGGATCAGCCCCAGCATTTT
>12|TRBV29-1|many|TRBJ1-2|NA
CSVEGRNYGYTF
TGCAGCGTTGAAGGCCGTAACTATGGCTACACCTTC
>14|TRBV7-9|NA|TRBJ2-7|NA
CASSLPGHPYEQYF
TGTGCCAGCAGCCTCCCGGGCCACCCCTACGAGCAGTACTTC
>13|TRBV7-9|NA|TRBJ2-7|NA
CASSSGRPGEQYF
TGTGCCAGCAGCTCAGGGCGCCCCGGGGAGCAGTACTTC
>14|TRBV7-2|NA|TRBJ2-7|NA
CASSTGRSTAEQYF
TGTGCCAGCAGCACCGGACGGTCGACGGCAGAGCAGTACTTC
>13|TRBV4-1|once|TRBJ2-7|NA
CASSPKGSYEQYF
TGCGCCAGCAGCCCCAAGGGCTCCTACGAGCAGTACTTC
>13|TRBV18|many|TRBJ2-7|NA
CASSPEGGYEQYF
TGTGCCAGCTCACCAGAGGGCGGCTACGAGCAGTACTTC
>15|TRBV7-9|many|TRBJ2-5|NA
CASSSGDGRRETQYF
TGTGCCAGCAGCTCCGGGGACGGGAGAAGAGAAACCCAGTACTTC